The T cell receptor beta chain described here comes from a study of human T cells and chemical hapten exposure. In the study overall: Scalp application of diphenylcyclopropenone was performed weekly in patients across the entire approximately 23-week study. Overall study results and limits: TCRs whose frequency exceeded 1 in 1000 remained the same following DPC sensitization.

Time point given: pre-sensitization, week 0. Treatment reported: therapeutic diphenylcyclopropenone sensitization with weekly scalp DPC. Total RNA was extracted from unfractionated whole blood. Turning to this clonotype: Its antigen is still unknown.

Via MiXCR, TCRdb re-called the RACE reads, giving one row per CDR3 protein. The sample holds approximately 180,000 distinct CDR3 sequences, approximately 31% seen once. V was pared by 8 bases and J by 4 bases, with 12 bases between. Germline V gene lookup returns CDR1 MDHEN and CDR2 SYDVKM. There are 13 residues in the CDR3. The sequence was collected from a woman in her twenties or thirties with alopecia areata. Some clones in this sample may be carry-over from other donors' samples. The chain uses TRBV28 and TRBJ1-3; D is undetermined. Here the sequenced sample was whole blood, taken in connection with sensitization to the hapten diphenylcyclopropenone (DPC). CDR3 loop: CASHRTVGNTIYF. The CDR3 DNA reads as TGTGCCAGCCATCGGACTGTCGGAAACACCATATATTTT.